These 3 T cell receptor beta chains were sequenced from one sample in a study of cytomegalovirus exposure and HLA in healthy donors (dated by TCRdb to 2016 to 2017). The library was produced with the immunoSEQ multiplex PCR assay. A mixture of 60 forward primers for TCR Vbeta segments and 13 reverse primers for TCR Jbeta segments was used in the multiplex PCR. TCRdb took this table from immuneACCESS and kept in-frame rearrangements with V and J called. Such tables lack part of the clones; where checked against another copy, unresolved V genes explain under half of the gap, and the rest is unexplained. The sample table shows some 100,000 clones, and 76% are seen once. Of the sample, roughly 8% is held by the ten largest clones. Sequenced sample: PBMCs. These receptors were obtained from a woman in her 50s in good health and CMV-seropositive.

This clone has just one count. The chain employs TRBV11-3 and TRBJ2-5; 11 bases are shared with TRBD1. J was trimmed by 5 bases and V by 6 bases; bases with no gene match: 8. Looked up from germline, CDR1 is SGHNT and CDR2 is YENEEA. CDR3 length equals 15 residues. CDR3 nucleotide sequence: TGTGCCAGCAGTCTCGGACAGGGGGCCTTTGAGACCCAGTACTTC. Amino acids: CASSLGQGAFETQYF. Together with reference TRBV11-3 and TRBJ2-5, the CDR3 gives the full variable domain: EAGVVQSPRYKIIEKKQPVAFWCNPISGHNTLYWYLQNLGQGPELLIRYENEEAVDDSQLPKDRFSAERLKGVDSTLKIQPAELGDSAVYLCASSLGQGAFETQYFGPGTRLLVL.

This sequence joins TRBV7-9 and TRBJ1-1; 8 bases map to TRBD1. Per germline, CDR1 SEHNR and CDR2 FQNEAQ (reference sequence). V lost 4 bases, J lost 0 bases, and 4 bases stayed unmatched. The CDR3 contains 15 residues. The CDR3 sequence is CASSSRQGMNTEAFF. The CDR3, as DNA: TGTGCCAGCAGCTCCCGACAGGGGATGAACACTGAAGCTTTCTTT.

The rearrangement links TRBV28 to TRBJ1-1, with 7 bases that match TRBD1. The ends lost 5 bases at V and 5 bases at J; junction bases unmatched: 8. Germline V gene sequence: CDR1 MDHEN, CDR2 SYDVKM. This CDR3 has 14 residues. CDR3: CASSRQGGRTEAFF. CDR3 DNA: TGTGCCAGCAGTCGACAGGGCGGTCGTACTGAAGCTTTCTTT.